This T cell receptor (beta chain) was profiled in a study of cytomegalovirus exposure and HLA in healthy donors. Study-wide results and limits: Through in vitro validation, three CMV-associated chains were shown to be specific for CMV antigens.

Germline V CDR1 and CDR2: KGHSH, LQKENI. Trimming took off 3 bases at V and 8 bases at J, with 10 bases between the two ends. The CDR3 runs 13 residues. Notes on this clone: Its target is not known.

This PCR relied on a set of 60 Vbeta primers and 13 Jbeta primers. Measured with immunoSEQ multiplex PCR; TCRdb has only the in-frame clones, and not every one. The data contain approximately 110,000 clones, over 80% of them singletons. Material: PBMCs. V gene TRBV18 combines with J gene TRBJ1-4, with D possibly matching TRBD1 (6 bases). The TCR originated in a man aged 50 to 60 in good health and CMV-seronegative. CDR3 region: CASSPRQDEKLFF. In nucleotides, the CDR3 is TGTGCCAGCTCACCGCGACAGGACGAAAAACTGTTTTTT. Full variable domain (outside the CDR3, taken from reference TRBV18 and TRBJ1-4): NAGVMQNPRHLVRRRGQEARLRCSPMKGHSHVYWYRQLPEEGLKFMVYLQKENIIDESGMPKERFSAEFPKEGPSILRIQQVVRGDSAAYFCASSPRQDEKLFFGSGTQLSVL.